Below, 32 T cell receptor beta chains from the same sample are listed, as sequenced in a study of cytotoxic CD8 clonotypes in ibrutinib-treated CLL. Sequencing was performed with immunoSEQ multiplex PCR; in TCRdb, only in-frame clones are kept and a portion is missing. Among tens of thousands of clones listed, roughly 71% were seen once. The sequenced sample was PBMCs, obtained after 12 months of ibrutinib treatment. The source is a human donor with chronic lymphocytic leukemia.

This chain links TRBV6-4 with TRBJ2-2; D is uncertain. Germline CDR1 is MRHNA and CDR2 is SNTAGT. The CDR3 is 13 residues long. V was pared by 3 bases and J by 4 bases, with 6 bases between. In nucleotides, the CDR3 is TGTGCCAGCAGTGAATCTAGCACCGGGGAGCTGTTTTTT. It translates to CASSESSTGELFF.

This clone was counted a single time. The chain is built from TRBV29-1 and TRBJ2-3; no clear D gene. This CDR3 is built from 11 residues. V was shortened by 6 bases and J by 0 bases, with 4 bases between the two germline ends. Germline V gives CDR1 SQVTM, CDR2 ANQGSEA. CDR3: CSVRSTDTQYF. DNA of the CDR3: TGCAGCGTGAGAAGCACAGATACGCAGTATTTT.

This chain uses TRBV5-1 with TRBJ1-1; the D gene is possibly TRBD1 (5 bases). Trimming took off 4 bases at V and 4 bases at J, with 14 bases between the two ends. Germline V CDR1 and CDR2: SGHRS, YFSETQ. The CDR3 has 14 amino acids. The CDR3 here is CASSTGGGRTEAFF. CDR3 nucleotides: TGCGCCAGCAGCACCGGGGGAGGGCGCACTGAAGCTTTCTTT. The whole variable domain, filled in from reference TRBV5-1 and TRBJ1-1, reads KAGVTQTPRYLIKTRGQQVTLSCSPISGHRSVSWYQQTPGQGLQFLFEYFSETQRNKGNFPGRFSGRQFSNSRSEMNVSTLELGDSALYLCASSTGGGRTEAFFGQGTRLTVV.

The rearrangement links TRBV19 to TRBJ2-3; D ambiguous. Per germline, CDR1 LNHDA and CDR2 SQIVND (reference sequence). The V gene lost 8 bases and the J gene lost 0 bases, with 6 bases spanning the gap. The CDR3 length is 12 residues. Here the CDR3 DNA reads TGTGCCAGTTCCCAAAGCACAGATACGCAGTATTTT. Residues: CASSQSTDTQYF.

The chain employs TRBV5-1 and TRBJ1-2; TRBD1 aligns across 7 bases. From germline, CDR1 is SGHRS and CDR2 YFSETQ. The CDR3 loop spans 16 amino acids. J was trimmed by 2 bases and V by 5 bases; bases with no gene match: 12. CDR3 amino acids: CASRPQDRAGNYGYTF. For the CDR3, the DNA is TGCGCCAGCAGACCACAAGACAGGGCCGGGAACTATGGCTACACCTTC.

A few counts support this clone. The chain joins TRBV7-3 to TRBJ2-3; possibly TRBD2 for D (6 bases). In germline, CDR1 is SGHTA, CDR2 FQGTGA. The length of the CDR3 is 15 residues. V lost 5 bases and J lost 6, with 18 bases in between. The chain's CDR3 is CASSEGLNGWDTQYF. The CDR3 DNA is TGTGCCAGCAGCGAGGGACTCAACGGATGGGATACGCAGTATTTT.

V usage is TRBV4-2 and J usage is TRBJ1-4; TRBD1 aligns across 10 bases. The CDR3 consists of 15 residues. Germline V gene lookup returns CDR1 LGHNA and CDR2 YNFKEQ. V was clipped by 3 bases and J by 6 bases; unmatched bases: 4. The CDR3 region is CASSHFGQGDEKLFF. The DNA of the CDR3 is TGTGCCAGCAGCCACTTCGGACAGGGGGATGAAAAACTGTTTTTT.

This rearrangement joins TRBV13 to TRBJ2-1; D may be TRBD1 or TRBD2 (6 bases each). V was clipped by 2 bases and J by 3 bases, with 8 bases between them. CDR3 length equals 14 residues. The germline V gene has CDR1 PRHDT and CDR2 FYEKMQ (reference sequence). CDR3 coding DNA: TGTGCCAGCAGCTTAAGGGGGGTCTACAATGAGCAGTTCTTC. Translated, it gives CASSLRGVYNEQFF. Complete variable domain (other parts from reference TRBV13 and TRBJ2-1): AAGVIQSPRHLIKEKRETATLKCYPIPRHDTVYWYQQGPGQDPQFLISFYEKMQSDKGSIPDRFSAQQFSDYHSELNMSSLELGDSALYFCASSLRGVYNEQFFGPGTRLTVL.

This chain links TRBV18 with TRBJ2-3; a weak D match, TRBD2 (6 bases). This CDR3 spans 11 amino acids. Germline V gene sequence: CDR1 KGHSH, CDR2 LQKENI. Trimming left V 3 bases short and J 14 bases short, with 12 bases between. The CDR3 bases are TGTGCCAGCTCACCTCCGGGACTGCTGTATTTT. Translation: CASSPPGLLYF.

The chain links TRBV5-4 to TRBJ2-1, with 11 bases aligning to TRBD2. This CDR3 comprises 15 residues. Germline V gene data show CDR1 as SGHNT and CDR2 as YYREEE (reference sequence). After removal of 4 bases from V and 4 bases from J, the junction contained 4 bases not matched to a gene. The CDR3: CASSTGLAAYNEQFF. For the CDR3, the DNA is TGTGCCAGCAGCACGGGACTAGCGGCGTACAATGAGCAGTTCTTC.

This chain connects TRBV6-5 to TRBJ2-2; D is unclear. CDR1 and CDR2 from the germline V gene are MNHEY and SVGAGI. The V gene lost 6 bases and the J gene lost 7 bases, with 12 bases spanning the gap. The CDR3 extends over 13 amino acids. The CDR3 DNA is TGTGCCAGCAGCTCTATTCCGGGCGGGGAGCTGTTTTTT. It yields the protein CASSSIPGGELFF.

This clone is a singleton in its sample. The chain has TRBV27 and TRBJ2-2, with a weak D call TRBD2 (5 bases). The CDR3 is made up of 18 amino acids. Trimming stripped 5 bases from V and 5 bases from J, with 24 bases between. The V gene's germline CDR1 is MNHEY and CDR2 SMNVEV (reference sequence). The CDR3: CASSPGNPGRHETGELFF. CDR3 bases: TGTGCCAGCAGTCCCGGGAACCCCGGGCGCCATGAGACCGGGGAGCTGTTTTTT.

The CDR3 spells CASSGTSGYNEQFF. The DNA for the CDR3 is TGTGCCAGCAGCGGGACTAGCGGTTACAATGAGCAGTTCTTC. The chain has TRBV28 and TRBJ2-1, with 11 bases identical to TRBD2. V was clipped by 6 bases and J by 4 bases; unmatched bases: 2. Germline V gives CDR1 MDHEN, CDR2 SYDVKM. The length of the CDR3 is 14 residues.

This rearrangement joins TRBV5-1 to TRBJ2-7, with D perhaps assigned TRBD1 or TRBD2 (5 bases each). The V gene's germline CDR1 is SGHRS and CDR2 YFSETQ. This CDR3 is 14 amino acids long. V dropped 7 bases and J dropped 2 bases, with 16 bases sitting between them. The DNA of the CDR3 is TGCGCCAGCCGGCTCCGGGACCTAACCTACGAGCAGTACTTC. The encoded protein is CASRLRDLTYEQYF.

The gene calls are TRBV5-1 and TRBJ2-7, with 8 bases matching TRBD1. CDR3 length: 14 residues. Germline CDR1 reads SGHRS; CDR2 reads YFSETQ. J lost 3 bases, V lost 4 bases, and 6 bases had no gene match. The CDR3 reads CASSTWTGLYEQYF. CDR3 coding DNA: TGCGCCAGCAGCACCTGGACAGGGCTCTACGAGCAGTACTTC.

For the CDR3, the DNA is TGTGCCAGCAGCCGTCGACTAGCGGGATTCGATGAGCAGTTCTTC. Translated, it gives CASSRRLAGFDEQFF. The chain employs TRBV7-3 and TRBJ2-1; 11 positions agree with TRBD2. V lost 5 bases to trimming and J lost 8 bases; unmatched junction nucleotides: 8. The CDR3 has 15 amino acids. The germline gives CDR1 SGHTA, CDR2 FQGTGA.

This clone was detected once. At the DNA level, this CDR3 is encoded by other sequences in the same sample as well. The CDR3 DNA is TGTGCCAGCAGTTTCCTAGCGGGAGGTAACACCGGGGAGCTGTTTTTT. Its translation: CASSFLAGGNTGELFF. V usage is TRBV27 and J usage is TRBJ2-2, with 11 bases that match TRBD2. The CDR3 is made up of 16 amino acids. The junction had 2 bases not matched to a gene; V was cut back by 3 bases and J by 2 bases. Germline V gene sequence: CDR1 MNHEY, CDR2 SMNVEV (reference sequence).

The V gene is TRBV30, the J gene TRBJ1-5; possible D gene TRBD1, 6 bases. Trimming took off 1 base at V and 7 bases at J, with 11 bases between the two ends. The CDR3 has 13 amino acids. CDR1 and CDR2 from the germline V gene are GTSNPN and SVGIG (reference sequence). As DNA, the CDR3 is TGTGCCTGGAGTGGACAGGCGAACCAGCCCCAGCATTTT. It codes for CAWSGQANQPQHF.

This chain connects TRBV7-8 to TRBJ1-1, with 8 bases lining up with TRBD1. The CDR3 is 18 residues long. Germline CDR1 and CDR2: SGHVS and FQNEAQ. The V and J ends lost 0 bases and 4 bases, in that order; junction bases with no gene match: 13. CDR3 sequence reads: CASSLARRFQGARTEAFF. Written as DNA, the CDR3 is TGTGCCAGCAGCTTAGCGCGGCGGTTTCAGGGGGCGCGCACTGAAGCTTTCTTT.

The V gene is TRBV11-2, the J gene TRBJ2-1; 7 bases align to TRBD1. The V and J ends lost 1 base and 2 bases, in that order; junction bases with no gene match: 5. The V gene's germline CDR1 is SGHAT and CDR2 FQNNGV. This CDR3 is built from 16 residues. The CDR3 region is CASSLGRGTAYNEQFF. In nucleotides, the CDR3 is TGTGCCAGCAGCTTAGGTCGAGGGACAGCCTACAATGAGCAGTTCTTC.

The V call is TRBV9, the J call TRBJ1-3; perhaps TRBD1 as D (5 bases). V was clipped by 3 bases and J by 1 base, with 11 bases between them. The CDR3 contains 15 residues. Per germline, CDR1 SGDLS and CDR2 YYNGEE. This CDR3 is CASSALGVSGNTIYF. CDR3 nucleotide sequence: TGTGCCAGCAGCGCCCTAGGGGTATCTGGAAACACCATATATTTT.

The chain links TRBV11-2 to TRBJ2-1; 7 positions match TRBD1. V gave up 2 bases and J gave up 9 bases; unmatched junction bases: 1. Germline values: CDR1 SGHAT, CDR2 FQNNGV. The CDR3 runs to 12 residues. CDR3 bases: TGTGCCAGCAGCTTAAGGGGGCGTGAGCAGTTCTTC. Translating it yields CASSLRGREQFF.

This clone was observed a single time. The chain recombines TRBV29-1 with TRBJ1-1, with TRBD1 as a possible D gene (5 bases). With 4 bases removed from V and 3 bases from J, the gap between germline ends came to 12 bases. The CDR3 length is 13 residues. CDR1 SQVTM and CDR2 ANQGSEA come from the germline V gene. The CDR3: CSVATARDTEAFF. The CDR3 DNA follows: TGCAGCGTTGCGACAGCGAGGGACACTGAAGCTTTCTTT. Supplemented by reference TRBV29-1 and TRBJ1-1, the full variable domain reads SAVISQKPSRDICQRGTSLTIQCQVDSQVTMMFWYRQQPGQSLTLIATANQGSEATYESGFVIDKFPISRPNLTFSTLTVSNMSPEDSSIYLCSVATARDTEAFFGQGTRLTVV.

This chain's CDR3 is CASSPSGRASNEQFF. The CDR3 nucleotides read TGTGCCAGCAGTCCTAGCGGGAGGGCTTCCAATGAGCAGTTCTTC. The chain employs TRBV2 and TRBJ2-1; the match to TRBD2 covers 12 bases. CDR1 is SNHLY and CDR2 is FYNNEI in the germline V gene. The V gene end was trimmed by 5 bases and the J gene end by 6 bases; junction bases not matched to a gene: 5. The CDR3 has 15 residues.

This rearrangement joins TRBV4-1 to TRBJ2-7; D unresolved. CDR3 length: 15 residues. The V end was cut by 5 bases, the J end by 2 bases, with 16 bases between. Germline assignment: CDR1 MGHRA and CDR2 YSYEKL. In DNA form, the CDR3 reads TGCGCCAGCAGCAACCCCCCCCCGCTAACCTACGAGCAGTACTTC. It codes for CASSNPPPLTYEQYF.

The rearrangement joins TRBV2 to TRBJ1-6, with 7 positions matching TRBD1. V shed 5 bases and J 1 base; nucleotides not matched to a gene: 5. This CDR3 has 16 amino acids. Germline loops: CDR1 SNHLY, CDR2 FYNNEI. CDR3 sequence reads: CASSLTGRSYNSPLHF. DNA for the CDR3: TGTGCCAGCAGTCTGACAGGGAGGTCCTATAATTCACCCCTCCACTTT.

V is TRBV7-2 and J is TRBJ1-2; possibly TRBD1 for D (5 bases). The CDR3 contains 16 residues. Germline CDR1 and CDR2: SGHTA and FQGNSA. Trimming took off 1 base at V and 0 bases at J, with 12 bases between the two ends. CDR3 region: CASSLEGRGPNYGYTF. The DNA of the CDR3 is TGTGCCAGCAGCTTAGAGGGCCGGGGACCTAACTATGGCTACACCTTC.

The chain carries TRBV5-4 and TRBJ2-3; TRBD1 aligns across 8 bases. The CDR3 extends over 15 amino acids. V lost 4 bases and J lost 7; bases outside the gene matches: 11. CDR1 and CDR2 from the germline V gene are SGHNT and YYREEE (reference sequence). CDR3 amino acids: CASSPPTGDANTQYF. The CDR3 region has the DNA TGTGCCAGCAGCCCTCCGACAGGGGACGCGAATACGCAGTATTTT.

The rearrangement links TRBV5-1 to TRBJ2-7; 12 nucleotides agree with TRBD2. V lost 4 bases to trimming and J lost 4 bases; unmatched junction nucleotides: 12. The germline CDR1 and CDR2 sequences are SGHRS and YFSETQ. The CDR3 loop spans 17 amino acids. CDR3 sequence (DNA): TGCGCCAGCAGCGAACCCAGGACTAGCGGGACCAATTACGAGCAGTACTTC. Its protein is CASSEPRTSGTNYEQYF.

The chain recombines TRBV6-4 with TRBJ2-1, with D tentatively TRBD1 (6 bases). The CDR3 consists of 17 residues. Trimming took off 0 bases at V and 2 bases at J, with 14 bases between the two ends. CDR1 is MRHNA and CDR2 is SNTAGT in the germline V gene. The CDR3 here is CASSDSGVRGPYNEQFF. The CDR3, as DNA: TGTGCCAGCAGTGACTCGGGGGTCAGGGGACCCTACAATGAGCAGTTCTTC.

V and J are TRBV7-8 and TRBJ2-7, with D unresolved. The CDR3 covers 13 residues. V was cut by 0 bases and J by 2 bases, with 5 bases left in between. Germline V gene lookup returns CDR1 SGHVS and CDR2 FQNEAQ. The DNA of the CDR3 is TGTGCCAGCAGCTTAGCAGCTACCTACGAGCAGTACTTC. Protein product: CASSLAATYEQYF.

The chain is built from TRBV29-1 and TRBJ2-1; D tentatively fits TRBD1 or TRBD2 (6 bases each). CDR3 length: 16 residues. Trimming shortened V by 2 bases and J by 2 bases, and 16 bases separated the two germline ends. Germline CDR1 and CDR2: SQVTM and ANQGSEA. The CDR3 nucleotides are TGCAGCGTTGAAAAGGGGGGACCCATCCCCTACAATGAGCAGTTCTTC. Its translation is CSVEKGGPIPYNEQFF.